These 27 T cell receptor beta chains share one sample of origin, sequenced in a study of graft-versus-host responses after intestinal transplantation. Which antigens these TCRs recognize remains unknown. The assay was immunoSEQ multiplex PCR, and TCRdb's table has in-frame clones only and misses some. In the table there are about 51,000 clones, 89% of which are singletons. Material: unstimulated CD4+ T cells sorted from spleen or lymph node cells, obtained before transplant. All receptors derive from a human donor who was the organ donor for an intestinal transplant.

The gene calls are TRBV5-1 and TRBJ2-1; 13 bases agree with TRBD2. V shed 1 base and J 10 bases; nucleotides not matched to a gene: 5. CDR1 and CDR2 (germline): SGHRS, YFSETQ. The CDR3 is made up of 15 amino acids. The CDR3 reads CASSLTSGRAGEQFF. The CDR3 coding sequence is TGCGCCAGCAGCTTGACTAGCGGGAGGGCCGGCGAGCAGTTCTTC.

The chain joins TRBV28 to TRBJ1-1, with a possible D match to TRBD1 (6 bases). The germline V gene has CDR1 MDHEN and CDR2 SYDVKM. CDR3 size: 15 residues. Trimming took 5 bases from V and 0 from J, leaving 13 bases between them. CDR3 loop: CASSAGDIMNTEAFF. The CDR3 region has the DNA TGTGCCAGCAGTGCTGGGGACATAATGAACACTGAAGCTTTCTTT.

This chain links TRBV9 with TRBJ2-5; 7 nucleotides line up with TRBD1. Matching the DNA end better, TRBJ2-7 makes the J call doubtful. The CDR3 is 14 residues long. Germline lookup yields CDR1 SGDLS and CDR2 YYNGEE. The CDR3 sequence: CASSVRDSPYEQYF. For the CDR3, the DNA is TGTGCCAGCAGCGTCCGGGACAGTCCCTACGAGCAGTACTTC.

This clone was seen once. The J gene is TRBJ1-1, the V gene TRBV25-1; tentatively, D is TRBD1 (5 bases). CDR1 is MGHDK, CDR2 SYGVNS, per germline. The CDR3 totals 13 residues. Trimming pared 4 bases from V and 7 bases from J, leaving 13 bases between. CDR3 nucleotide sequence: TGTGCCAGCAGTGCTCAGACAGCCTATGAAGCTTTCTTT. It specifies CASSAQTAYEAFF.

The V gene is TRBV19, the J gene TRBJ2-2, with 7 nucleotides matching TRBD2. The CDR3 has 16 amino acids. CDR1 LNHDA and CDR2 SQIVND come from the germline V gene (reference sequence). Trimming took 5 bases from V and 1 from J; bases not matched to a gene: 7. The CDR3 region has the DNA TGTGCCAGTAGTCTTCCTAGCGGCAGGAACACCGGGGAGCTGTTTTTT. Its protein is CASSLPSGRNTGELFF.

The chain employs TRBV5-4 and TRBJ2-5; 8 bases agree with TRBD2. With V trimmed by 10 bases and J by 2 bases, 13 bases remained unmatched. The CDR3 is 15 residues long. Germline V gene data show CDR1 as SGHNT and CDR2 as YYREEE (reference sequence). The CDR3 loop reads CAARGSSGLQETQYF. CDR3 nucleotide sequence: TGTGCCGCAAGGGGATCTAGCGGGTTACAAGAGACCCAGTACTTC.

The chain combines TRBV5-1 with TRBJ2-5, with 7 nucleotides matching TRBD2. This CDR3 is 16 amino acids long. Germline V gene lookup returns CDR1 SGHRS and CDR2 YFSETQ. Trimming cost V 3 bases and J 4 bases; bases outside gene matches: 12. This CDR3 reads CASSSLMGGPVETQYF. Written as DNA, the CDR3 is TGCGCCAGCAGCTCCTTAATGGGAGGGCCGGTAGAGACCCAGTACTTC.

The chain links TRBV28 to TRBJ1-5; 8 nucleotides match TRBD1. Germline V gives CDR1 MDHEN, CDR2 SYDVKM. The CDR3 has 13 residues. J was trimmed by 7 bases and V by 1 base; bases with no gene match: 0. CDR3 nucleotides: TGTGCCAGCAGTTTATACAGGGGGCAGCCCCAGCATTTT. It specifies CASSLYRGQPQHF.

In DNA form, the CDR3 reads TGTGCCAGCAGCTTAGGTCTAGCGGGAGATAGAAACTACGAGCAGTACTTC. It encodes CASSLGLAGDRNYEQYF. This chain joins TRBV7-6 and TRBJ2-7; 10 positions agree with TRBD2. CDR1 is SGHVS and CDR2 is FNYEAQ in the germline V gene. The CDR3 is 17 residues long. V shed 1 base, J shed 3 bases, and the junction held 9 bases outside the gene matches.

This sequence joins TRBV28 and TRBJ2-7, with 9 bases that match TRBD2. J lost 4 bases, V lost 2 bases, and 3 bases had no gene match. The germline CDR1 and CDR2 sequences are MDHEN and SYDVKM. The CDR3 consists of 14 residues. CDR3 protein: CASSLLAGMYEQYF. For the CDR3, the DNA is TGTGCCAGCAGTTTACTAGCGGGGATGTACGAGCAGTACTTC.

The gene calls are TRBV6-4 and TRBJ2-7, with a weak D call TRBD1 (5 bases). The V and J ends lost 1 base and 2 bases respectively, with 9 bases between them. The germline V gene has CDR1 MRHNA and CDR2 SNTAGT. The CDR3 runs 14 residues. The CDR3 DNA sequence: TGTGCCAGCAGTGACTTGACAGTGACCTACGAGCAGTACTTC. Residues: CASSDLTVTYEQYF.

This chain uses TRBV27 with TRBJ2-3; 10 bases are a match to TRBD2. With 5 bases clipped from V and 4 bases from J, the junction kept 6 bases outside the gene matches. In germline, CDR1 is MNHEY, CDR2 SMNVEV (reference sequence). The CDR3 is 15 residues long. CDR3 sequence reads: CASSASGRVADTQYF. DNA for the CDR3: TGTGCCAGCAGTGCTAGCGGGAGAGTCGCAGATACGCAGTATTTT.

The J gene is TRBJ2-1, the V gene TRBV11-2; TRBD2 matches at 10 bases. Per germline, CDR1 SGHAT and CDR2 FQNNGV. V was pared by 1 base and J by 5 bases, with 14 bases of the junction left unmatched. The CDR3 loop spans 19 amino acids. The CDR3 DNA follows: TGTGCCAGCAGCTTAGTACCCCCCACCGGGCTAGCGGGGGACAATGAGCAGTTCTTC. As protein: CASSLVPPTGLAGDNEQFF. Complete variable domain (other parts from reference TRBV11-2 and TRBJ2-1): EAGVAQSPRYKIIEKRQSVAFWCNPISGHATLYWYQQILGQGPKLLIQFQNNGVVDDSQLPKDRFSAERLKGVDSTLKIQPAKLEDSAVYLCASSLVPPTGLAGDNEQFFGPGTRLTVL.

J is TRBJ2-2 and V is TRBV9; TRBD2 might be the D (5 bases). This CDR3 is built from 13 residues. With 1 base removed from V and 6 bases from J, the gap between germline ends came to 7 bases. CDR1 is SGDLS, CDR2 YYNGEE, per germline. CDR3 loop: CASSVLASGELFF. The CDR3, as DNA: TGTGCCAGCAGCGTACTAGCTTCCGGGGAGCTGTTTTTT.

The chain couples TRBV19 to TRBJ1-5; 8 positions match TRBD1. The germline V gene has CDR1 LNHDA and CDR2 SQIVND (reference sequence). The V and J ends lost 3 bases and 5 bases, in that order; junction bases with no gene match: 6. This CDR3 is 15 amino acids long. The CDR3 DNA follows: TGTGCCAGTAGTATTGGGGACAGGAGGGATCAGCCCCAGCATTTT. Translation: CASSIGDRRDQPQHF.

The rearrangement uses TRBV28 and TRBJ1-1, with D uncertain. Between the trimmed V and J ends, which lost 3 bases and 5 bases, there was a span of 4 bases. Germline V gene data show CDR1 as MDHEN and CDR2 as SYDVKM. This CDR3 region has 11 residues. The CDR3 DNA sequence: TGTGCCAGCAGTTTTCTGACTGAAGCTTTCTTT. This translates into CASSFLTEAFF. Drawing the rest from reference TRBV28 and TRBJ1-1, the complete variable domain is DVKVTQSSRYLVKRTGEKVFLECVQDMDHENMFWYRQDPGLGLRLIYFSYDVKMKEKGDIPEGYSVSREKKERFSLILESASTNQTSMYLCASSFLTEAFFGQGTRLTVV.

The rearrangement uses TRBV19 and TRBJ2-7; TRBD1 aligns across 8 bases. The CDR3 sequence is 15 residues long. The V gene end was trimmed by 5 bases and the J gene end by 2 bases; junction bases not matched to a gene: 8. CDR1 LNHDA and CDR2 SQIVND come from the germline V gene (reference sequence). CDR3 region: CASSPAGTGAYEQYF. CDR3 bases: TGTGCCAGTAGTCCTGCCGGGACAGGCGCCTACGAGCAGTACTTC.

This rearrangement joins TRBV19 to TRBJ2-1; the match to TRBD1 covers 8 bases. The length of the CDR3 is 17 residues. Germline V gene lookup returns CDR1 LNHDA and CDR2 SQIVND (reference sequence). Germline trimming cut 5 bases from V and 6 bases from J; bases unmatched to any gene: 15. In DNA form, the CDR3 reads TGTGCCAGTAGTCCCCACAACGCCGGGACAGGTACCAATGAGCAGTTCTTC. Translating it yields CASSPHNAGTGTNEQFF.

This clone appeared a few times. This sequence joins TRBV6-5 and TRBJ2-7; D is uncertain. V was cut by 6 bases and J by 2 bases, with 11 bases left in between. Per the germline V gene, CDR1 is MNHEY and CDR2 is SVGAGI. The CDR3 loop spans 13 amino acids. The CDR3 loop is CASSLGLTYEQYF. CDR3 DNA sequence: TGTGCCAGCAGCTTGGGCCTCACCTACGAGCAGTACTTC.

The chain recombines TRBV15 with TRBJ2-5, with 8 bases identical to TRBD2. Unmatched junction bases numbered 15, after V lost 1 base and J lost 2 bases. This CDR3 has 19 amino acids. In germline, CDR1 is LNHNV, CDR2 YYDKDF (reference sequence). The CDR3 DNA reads TGTGCCACCAGCAGAGGGTTAAATAGCGGGATTAAGTCTCAAGAGACCCAGTACTTC. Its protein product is CATSRGLNSGIKSQETQYF.

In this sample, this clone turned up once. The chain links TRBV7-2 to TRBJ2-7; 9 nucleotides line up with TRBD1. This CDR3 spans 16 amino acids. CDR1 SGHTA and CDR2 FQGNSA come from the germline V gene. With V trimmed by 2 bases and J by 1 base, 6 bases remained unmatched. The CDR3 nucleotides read TGTGCCAGCAGCTTAAGGCCGGGACAGGGTTCCTACGAGCAGTACTTC. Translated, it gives CASSLRPGQGSYEQYF.

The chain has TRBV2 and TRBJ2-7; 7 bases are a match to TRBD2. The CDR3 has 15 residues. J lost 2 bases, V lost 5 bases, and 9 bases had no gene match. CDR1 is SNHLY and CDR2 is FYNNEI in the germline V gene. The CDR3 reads CASSTGWLAAYEQYF. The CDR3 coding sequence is TGTGCCAGCAGTACGGGGTGGCTAGCGGCCTACGAGCAGTACTTC. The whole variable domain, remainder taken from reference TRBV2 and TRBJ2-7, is EPEVTQTPSHQVTQMGQEVILRCVPISNHLYFYWYRQILGQKVEFLVSFYNNEISEKSEIFDDQFSVERPDGSNFTLKIRSTKLEDSAMYFCASSTGWLAAYEQYFGPGTRLTVT.

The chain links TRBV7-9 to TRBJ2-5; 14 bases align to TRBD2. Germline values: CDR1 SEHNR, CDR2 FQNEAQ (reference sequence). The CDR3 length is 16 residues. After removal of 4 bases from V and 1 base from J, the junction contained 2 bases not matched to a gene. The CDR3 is CASSSGTSGGQETQYF. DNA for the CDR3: TGTGCCAGCAGCTCCGGGACTAGCGGGGGCCAAGAGACCCAGTACTTC.

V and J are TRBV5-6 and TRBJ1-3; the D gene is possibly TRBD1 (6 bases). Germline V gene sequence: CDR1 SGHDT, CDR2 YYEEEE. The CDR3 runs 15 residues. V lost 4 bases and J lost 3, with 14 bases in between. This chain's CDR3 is CASSPPGALGNTIYF. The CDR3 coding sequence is TGTGCCAGCAGCCCCCCAGGGGCGCTTGGAAACACCATATATTTT. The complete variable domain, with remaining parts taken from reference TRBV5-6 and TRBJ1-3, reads DAGVTQSPTHLIKTRGQQVTLRCSPKSGHDTVSWYQQALGQGPQFIFQYYEEEERQRGNFPDRFSGHQFPNYSSELNVNALLLGDSALYLCASSPPGALGNTIYFGEGSWLTVV.

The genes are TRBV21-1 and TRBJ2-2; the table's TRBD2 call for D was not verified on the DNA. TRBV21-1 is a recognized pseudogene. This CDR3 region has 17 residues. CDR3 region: CASSKNIRGREGGELFF. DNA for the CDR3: TGTGCCAGCAGCAAAAATATCAGGGGAAGGGAGGGCGGGGAGCTGTTTTTT.

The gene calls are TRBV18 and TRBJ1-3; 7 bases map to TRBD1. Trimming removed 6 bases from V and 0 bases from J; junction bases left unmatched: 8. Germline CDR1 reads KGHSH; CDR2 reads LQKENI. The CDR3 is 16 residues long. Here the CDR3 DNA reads TGTGCCAGCTCGCCGGGACAGCCAGGCTCTGGAAACACCATATATTTT. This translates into CASSPGQPGSGNTIYF.

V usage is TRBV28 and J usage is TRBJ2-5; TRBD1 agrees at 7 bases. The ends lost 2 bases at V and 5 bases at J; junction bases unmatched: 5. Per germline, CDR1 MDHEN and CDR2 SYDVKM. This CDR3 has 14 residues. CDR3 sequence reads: CASSLTARGETQYF. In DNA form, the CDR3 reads TGTGCCAGCAGTTTAACGGCCAGGGGGGAGACCCAGTACTTC.